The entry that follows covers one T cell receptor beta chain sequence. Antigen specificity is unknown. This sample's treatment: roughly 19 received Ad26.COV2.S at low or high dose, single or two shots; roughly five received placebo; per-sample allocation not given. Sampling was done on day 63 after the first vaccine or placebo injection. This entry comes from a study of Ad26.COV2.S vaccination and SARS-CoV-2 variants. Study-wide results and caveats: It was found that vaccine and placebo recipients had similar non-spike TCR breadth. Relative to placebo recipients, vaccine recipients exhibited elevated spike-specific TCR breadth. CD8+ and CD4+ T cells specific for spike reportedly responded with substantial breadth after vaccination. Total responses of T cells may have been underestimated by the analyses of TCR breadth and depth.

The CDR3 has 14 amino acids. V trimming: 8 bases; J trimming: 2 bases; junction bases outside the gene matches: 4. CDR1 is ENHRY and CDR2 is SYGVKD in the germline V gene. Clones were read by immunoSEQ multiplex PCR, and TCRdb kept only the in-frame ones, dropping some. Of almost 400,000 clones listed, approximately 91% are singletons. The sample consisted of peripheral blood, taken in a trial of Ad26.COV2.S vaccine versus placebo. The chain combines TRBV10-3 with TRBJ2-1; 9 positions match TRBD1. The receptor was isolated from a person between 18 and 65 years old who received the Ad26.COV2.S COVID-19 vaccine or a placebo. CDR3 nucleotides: TGTGCCATCGGAGGGGACAGGGCCTACAATGAGCAGTTCTTC. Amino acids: CAIGGDRAYNEQFF.